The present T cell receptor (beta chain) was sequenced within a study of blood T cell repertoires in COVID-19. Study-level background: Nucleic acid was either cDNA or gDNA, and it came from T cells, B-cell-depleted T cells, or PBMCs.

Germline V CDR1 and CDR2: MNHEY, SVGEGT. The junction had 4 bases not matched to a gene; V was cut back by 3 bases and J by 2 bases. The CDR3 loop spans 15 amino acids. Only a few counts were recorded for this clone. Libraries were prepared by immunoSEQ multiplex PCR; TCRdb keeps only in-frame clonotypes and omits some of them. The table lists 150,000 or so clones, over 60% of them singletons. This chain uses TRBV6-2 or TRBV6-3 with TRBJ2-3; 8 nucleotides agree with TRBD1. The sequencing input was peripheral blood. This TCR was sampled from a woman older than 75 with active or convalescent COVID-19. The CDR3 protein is CASSYGQGTTDTQYF. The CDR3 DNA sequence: TGTGCCAGCAGTTATGGACAGGGTACCACAGATACGCAGTATTTT.